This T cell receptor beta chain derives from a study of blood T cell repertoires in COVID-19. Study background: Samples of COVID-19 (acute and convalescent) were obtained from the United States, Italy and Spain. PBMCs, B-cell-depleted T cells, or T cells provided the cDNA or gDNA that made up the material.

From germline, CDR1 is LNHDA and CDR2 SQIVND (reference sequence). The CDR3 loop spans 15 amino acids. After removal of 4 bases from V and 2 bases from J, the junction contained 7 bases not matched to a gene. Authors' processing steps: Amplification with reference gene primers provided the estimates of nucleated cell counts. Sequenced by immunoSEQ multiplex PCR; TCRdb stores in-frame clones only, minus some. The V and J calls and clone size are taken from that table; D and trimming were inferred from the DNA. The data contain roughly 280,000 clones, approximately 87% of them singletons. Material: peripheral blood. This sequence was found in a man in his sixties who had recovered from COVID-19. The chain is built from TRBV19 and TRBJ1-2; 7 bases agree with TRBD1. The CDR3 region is CASSRDRALNYGYTF. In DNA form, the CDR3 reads TGTGCCAGTAGTAGAGACAGGGCGCTCAACTATGGCTACACCTTC.